This T cell receptor (beta chain) originates from a study of blood T cell repertoires in COVID-19 (dated by TCRdb to 2020 to 2022). General notes on the study: Samples from collaborators originated in the United States, Italy and Spain and spanned both the acute and convalescent phases of COVID-19. The material from the prospective study consisted of cDNA or gDNA derived from T cells, B-cell-depleted T cells, or PBMCs. The dataset comprised deeply sampled blood TCRbeta repertoires from subjects exposed to, actively infected with, or recovered from COVID-19. The repertoires were released in a freely available public database meant as a resource for research on the immune response to SARS-CoV-2. The sample metadata nearly always contained a de-identified subject ID, COVID-19 status, age in years and sex. Samples were obtained from the ongoing ImmuneRACE study (first 160 participants) and from 1,254 subjects provided by 6 global collaborators. Where available, HLA class I and class II types were taken from metadata supplied by the sample provider and were not determined by assay-based typing. Overall study outcomes, separate from this receptor: How much clinical and demographic metadata was included differed by source and by participant, and the metadata was provided uncurated.

Participants in the prospective study were enrolled through a virtual design, were aged roughly 18 to 90 years, and lived in roughly 26 United States geographic areas. Cohort assignment in the prospective study relied on participant-reported clinical history from a screening survey and a study questionnaire. Recovered participants in ImmuneRACE Cohort 3 were defined as having two consecutive negative NP/OP PCR tests, clearance from a healthcare professional, or resolution of symptoms. In the prospective study, whole blood, serum and a nasopharyngeal or oropharyngeal swab were collected from each participant by mobile phlebotomists. Prospective study participants could optionally give additional blood draws and questionnaires over a roughly two-month period. Before DNA extraction, blood samples from the prospective study were shipped at room temperature or frozen. TCRbeta CDR3 regions were amplified from genomic DNA using the immunoSEQ Assay, a bias-controlled multiplex PCR. The study's own analysis went as follows. The number of nucleated cells in each sample was estimated from the amplification of reference gene primers within the assay. Sequence reads were collapsed and filtered to measure the absolute abundance of every unique TCRbeta CDR3 rearrangement. For each sample, productive Simpson clonality was calculated as the square root of Simpson's diversity index across productive rearrangements. The table was pulled from immuneACCESS by TCRdb, which kept in-frame rearrangements only. Such tables lose some clones; where checked, under half of the loss comes from unresolved V genes, and the rest has no known cause. Clone size and V and J calls were adopted from that table, with D and trimming inferred from the DNA. The sample records 150,000 to 200,000 clones, 89% of which are singletons. Around 0.77% of the sample is in the top ten clones.

On this clone: Its antigen is unknown. The record has no base qualities; no much larger clone is one base away.

V sheds 5 bases and J sheds 5 bases, leaving 12 bases between their ends. CDR1 and CDR2 are read off the germline V gene (reference sequence) as SEHNR and FQNEAQ. The CDR3 has 13 amino acids, counting the end cysteine and phenylalanine. Solely the CDR3 DNA is kept, with 39 bases framed from the first base. The sequence is built from TRBV7-9 and TRBJ1-1; the D gene is possibly TRBD1, with 5 bases matching. The receptor comes from a woman aged 18-29 years who had recovered from COVID-19. Sequences were obtained from PBMCs or T cells enriched from blood (not recorded which). The encoded CDR3 is CASSPSGGTEAFF. The nucleotide sequence reads TGTGCCAGCAGCCCATCGGGGGGGACTGAAGCTTTCTTT. Reference TRBV7-9 and TRBJ1-1 genes cover what lies past the CDR3, so the full variable domain is DTGVSQNPRHKITKRGQNVTFRCDPISEHNRLYWYRQTLGQGPEFLTYFQNEAQLEKSRLLSDRFSAERPKGSFSTLEIQRTEQGDSAMYLCASSPSGGTEAFFGQGTRLTVV.